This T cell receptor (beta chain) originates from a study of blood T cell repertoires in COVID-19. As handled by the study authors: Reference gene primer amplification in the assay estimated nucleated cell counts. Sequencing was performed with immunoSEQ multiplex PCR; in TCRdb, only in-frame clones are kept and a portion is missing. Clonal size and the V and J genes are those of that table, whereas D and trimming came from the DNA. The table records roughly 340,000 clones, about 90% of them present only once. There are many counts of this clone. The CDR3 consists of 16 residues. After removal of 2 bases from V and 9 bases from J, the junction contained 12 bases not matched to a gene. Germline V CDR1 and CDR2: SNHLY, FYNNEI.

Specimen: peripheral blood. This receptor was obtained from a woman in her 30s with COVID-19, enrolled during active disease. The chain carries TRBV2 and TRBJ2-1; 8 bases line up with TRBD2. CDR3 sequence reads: CASSELTSESFGEQFF. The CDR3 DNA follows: TGTGCCAGCAGTGAATTGACTAGCGAGAGCTTTGGTGAGCAGTTCTTC.